This T cell receptor (beta chain) was documented in a study of early stage breast cancer tumors. The germline gives CDR1 SGHRS, CDR2 YFSETQ. The CDR3 runs to 15 residues. Trimming took 1 base from V and 2 from J, leaving 12 bases between them. This clone appeared a few times. The assay was immunoSEQ multiplex PCR, and TCRdb's table has in-frame clones only and misses some. The sample lists 10,000 to 11,000 clones; approximately 72% were seen once. The chain uses TRBV5-1 and TRBJ1-1, with D possibly matching TRBD1 (6 bases). Material for sequencing was breast tumor tissue. The TCR sequence derives from a person aged 70 to 85 with breast cancer. The CDR3 sequence: CASSLWDIYNTEAFF. CDR3 nucleotide sequence: TGCGCCAGCAGCTTGTGGGACATCTATAACACTGAAGCTTTCTTT.